Sequencing of this T cell receptor beta chain was carried out in a study of identifying expanded T cells in peripheral blood. Germline V lookup: CDR1 SGHNT, CDR2 YENEEA. The CDR3 is 15 residues long. The V gene lost 5 bases and the J gene lost 0 bases, with 11 bases spanning the gap. Sequenced by immunoSEQ multiplex PCR; TCRdb stores in-frame clones only, minus some. The sample consists of more than 85,000 clones, more than 70% of them appearing once. V usage is TRBV11-3 and J usage is TRBJ1-3; D is undetermined. This sequence was found in a person aged 18 to 69 in good health. Material for sequencing was blood. The CDR3 here is CASSRDGFSGNTIYF. In nucleotides, the CDR3 is TGTGCCAGCAGCCGTGACGGATTCTCTGGAAACACCATATATTTT.